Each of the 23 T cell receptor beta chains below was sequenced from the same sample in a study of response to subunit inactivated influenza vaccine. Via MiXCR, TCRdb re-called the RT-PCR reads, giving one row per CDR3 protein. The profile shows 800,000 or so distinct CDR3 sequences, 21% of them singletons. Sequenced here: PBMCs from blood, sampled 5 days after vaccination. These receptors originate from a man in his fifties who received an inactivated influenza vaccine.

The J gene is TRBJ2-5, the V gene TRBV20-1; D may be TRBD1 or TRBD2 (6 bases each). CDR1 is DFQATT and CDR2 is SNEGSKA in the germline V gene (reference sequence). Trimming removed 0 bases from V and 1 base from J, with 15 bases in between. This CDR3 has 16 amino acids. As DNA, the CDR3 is TGCAGTGCTAGAGATCAAGGGGGAGGACGCCAAGAGACCCAGTACTTC. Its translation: CSARDQGGGRQETQYF.

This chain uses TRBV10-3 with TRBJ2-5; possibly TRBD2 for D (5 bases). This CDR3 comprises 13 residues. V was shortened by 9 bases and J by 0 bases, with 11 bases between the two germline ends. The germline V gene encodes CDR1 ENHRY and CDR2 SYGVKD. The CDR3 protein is CAIAVNYQETQYF. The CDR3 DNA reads TGTGCCATAGCGGTAAATTACCAAGAGACCCAGTACTTC.

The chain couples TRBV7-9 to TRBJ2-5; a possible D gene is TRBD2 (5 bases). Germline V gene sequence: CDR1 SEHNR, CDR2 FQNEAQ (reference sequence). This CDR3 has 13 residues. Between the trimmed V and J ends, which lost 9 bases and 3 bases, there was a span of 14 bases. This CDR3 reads CASEPWGEETQYF. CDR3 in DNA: TGTGCCAGTGAACCTTGGGGAGAAGAGACCCAGTACTTC.

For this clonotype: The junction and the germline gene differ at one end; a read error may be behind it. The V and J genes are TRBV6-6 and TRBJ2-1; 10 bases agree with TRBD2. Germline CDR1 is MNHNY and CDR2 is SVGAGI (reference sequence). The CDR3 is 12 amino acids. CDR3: CASSNILAGSLF. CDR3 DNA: TGTGCCAGCAGTAACATACTAGCGGGATCACTCTTC.

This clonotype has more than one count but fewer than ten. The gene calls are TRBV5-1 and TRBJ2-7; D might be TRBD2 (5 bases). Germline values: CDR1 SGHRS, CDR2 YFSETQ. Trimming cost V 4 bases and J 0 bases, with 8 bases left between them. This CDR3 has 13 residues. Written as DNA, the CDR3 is TGCGCCAGCAGCGAGGGAAACTCCTACGAGCAGTACTTC. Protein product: CASSEGNSYEQYF.

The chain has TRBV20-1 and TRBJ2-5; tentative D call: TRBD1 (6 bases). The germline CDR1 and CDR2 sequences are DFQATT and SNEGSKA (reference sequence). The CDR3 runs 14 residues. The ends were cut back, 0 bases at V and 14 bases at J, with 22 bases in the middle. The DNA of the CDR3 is TGCAGTGCTAGAGACGGGACAACCGGTACGGGTCCCTACTTC. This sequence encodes CSARDGTTGTGPYF.

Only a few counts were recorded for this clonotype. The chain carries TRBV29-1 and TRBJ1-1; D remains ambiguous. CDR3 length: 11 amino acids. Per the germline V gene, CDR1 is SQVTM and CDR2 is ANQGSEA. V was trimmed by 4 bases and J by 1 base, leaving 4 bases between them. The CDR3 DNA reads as TGCAGCGTTGGTTGGAACACTGAAGCTTTCTTT. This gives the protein CSVGWNTEAFF. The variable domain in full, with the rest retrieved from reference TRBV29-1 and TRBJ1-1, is SAVISQKPSRDICQRGTSLTIQCQVDSQVTMMFWYRQQPGQSLTLIATANQGSEATYESGFVIDKFPISRPNLTFSTLTVSNMSPEDSSIYLCSVGWNTEAFFGQGTRLTVV.

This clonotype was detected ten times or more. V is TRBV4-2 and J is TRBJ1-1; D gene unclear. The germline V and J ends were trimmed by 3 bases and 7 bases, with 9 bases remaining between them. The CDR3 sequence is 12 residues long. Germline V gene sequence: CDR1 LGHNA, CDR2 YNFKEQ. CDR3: CASSQTSYEAFF. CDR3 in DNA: TGTGCCAGCAGCCAGACGAGTTATGAAGCTTTCTTT.

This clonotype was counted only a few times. The CDR3 is CASLTNPSKHNEQFF. Written as DNA, the CDR3 is TGTGCCAGCCTCACCAATCCTAGCAAACACAATGAGCAGTTCTTC. The chain combines TRBV18 with TRBJ2-1; D is perhaps TRBD2 (5 bases). Trimming stripped 8 bases from V and 5 bases from J, with 19 bases between. This CDR3 is 15 amino acids long. Germline CDR1 and CDR2: KGHSH and LQKENI.

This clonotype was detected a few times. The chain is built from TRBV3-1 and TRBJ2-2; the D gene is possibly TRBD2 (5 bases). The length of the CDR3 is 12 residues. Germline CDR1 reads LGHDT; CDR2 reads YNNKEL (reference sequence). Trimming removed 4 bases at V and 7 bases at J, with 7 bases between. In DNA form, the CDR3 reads TGTGCCAGCAGCCCCGGAGGCGGGGAGCTGTTTTTT. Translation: CASSPGGGELFF.

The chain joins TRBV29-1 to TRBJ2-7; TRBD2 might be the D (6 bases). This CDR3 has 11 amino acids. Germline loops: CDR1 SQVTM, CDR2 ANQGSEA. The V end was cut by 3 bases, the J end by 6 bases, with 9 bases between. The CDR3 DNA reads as TGCAGCGTTGAGTTGGGGGGCGAGCAGTACTTC. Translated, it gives CSVELGGEQYF.

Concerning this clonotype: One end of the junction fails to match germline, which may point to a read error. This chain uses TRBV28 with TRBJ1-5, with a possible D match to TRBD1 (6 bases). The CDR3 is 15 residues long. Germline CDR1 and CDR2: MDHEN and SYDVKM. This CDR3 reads CAISSGGQSKQPQHF. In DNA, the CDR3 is TGTGCCATCAGCTCCGGGGGGCAGAGCAAGCAGCCCCAGCATTTT. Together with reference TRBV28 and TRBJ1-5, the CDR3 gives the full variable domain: DVKVTQSSRYLVKRTGEKVFLECVQDMDHENMFWYRQDPGLGLRLIYFSYDVKMKEKGDIPEGYSVSREKKERFSLILESASTNQTSMYLCAISSGGQSKQPQHFGDGTRLSIL.

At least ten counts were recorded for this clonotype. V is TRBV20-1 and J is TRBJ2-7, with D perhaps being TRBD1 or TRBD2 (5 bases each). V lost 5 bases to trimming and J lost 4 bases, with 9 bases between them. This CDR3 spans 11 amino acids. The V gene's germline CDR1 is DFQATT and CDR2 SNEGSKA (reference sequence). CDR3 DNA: TGCAGTGCTCGGGACGGTTACGAGCAGTACTTC. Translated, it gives CSARDGYEQYF.

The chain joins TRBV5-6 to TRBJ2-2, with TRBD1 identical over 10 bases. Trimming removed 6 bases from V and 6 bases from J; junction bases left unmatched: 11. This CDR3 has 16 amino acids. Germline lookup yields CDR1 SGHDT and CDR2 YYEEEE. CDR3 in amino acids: CASTTTGTGVPGELFF. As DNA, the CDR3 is TGTGCCAGCACCACGACCGGGACAGGGGTCCCCGGGGAGCTGTTTTTT. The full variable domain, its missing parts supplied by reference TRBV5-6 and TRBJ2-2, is DAGVTQSPTHLIKTRGQQVTLRCSPKSGHDTVSWYQQALGQGPQFIFQYYEEEERQRGNFPDRFSGHQFPNYSSELNVNALLLGDSALYLCASTTTGTGVPGELFFGEGSRLTVL.

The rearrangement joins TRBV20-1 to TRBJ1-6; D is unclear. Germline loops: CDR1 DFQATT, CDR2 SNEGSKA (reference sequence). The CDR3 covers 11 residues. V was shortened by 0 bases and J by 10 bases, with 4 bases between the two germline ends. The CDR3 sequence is CSARDLSPLHF. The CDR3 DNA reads TGCAGTGCTAGAGATCTATCACCCCTCCACTTT.

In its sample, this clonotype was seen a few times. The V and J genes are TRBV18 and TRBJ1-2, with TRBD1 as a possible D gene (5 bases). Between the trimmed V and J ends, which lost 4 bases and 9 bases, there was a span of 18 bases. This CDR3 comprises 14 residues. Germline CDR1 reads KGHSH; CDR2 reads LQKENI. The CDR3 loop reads CASSLPGQGIRYTF. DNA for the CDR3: TGTGCCAGCTCACTACCTGGACAAGGAATACGCTACACCTTC.

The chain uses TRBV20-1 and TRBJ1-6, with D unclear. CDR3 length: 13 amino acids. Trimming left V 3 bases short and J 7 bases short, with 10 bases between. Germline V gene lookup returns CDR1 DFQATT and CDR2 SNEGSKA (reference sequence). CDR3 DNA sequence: TGCAGTGCTAGGGCCAGTAGGAATTCACCCCTCCACTTT. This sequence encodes CSARASRNSPLHF.

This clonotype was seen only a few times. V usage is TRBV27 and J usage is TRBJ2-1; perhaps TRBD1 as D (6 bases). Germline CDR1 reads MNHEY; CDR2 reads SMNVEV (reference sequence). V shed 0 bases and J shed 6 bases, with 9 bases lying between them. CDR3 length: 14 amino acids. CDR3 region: CASSLSIRGNEQFF. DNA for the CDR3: TGTGCCAGCAGTTTATCGATCAGGGGCAATGAGCAGTTCTTC.

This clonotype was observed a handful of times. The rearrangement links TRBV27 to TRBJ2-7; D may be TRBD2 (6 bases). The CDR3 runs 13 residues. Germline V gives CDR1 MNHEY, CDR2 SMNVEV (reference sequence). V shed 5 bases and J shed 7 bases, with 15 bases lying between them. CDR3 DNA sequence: TGTGCCAGCAGTACCGGAAGGGCGGGGGAGCAGTACTTC. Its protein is CASSTGRAGEQYF.

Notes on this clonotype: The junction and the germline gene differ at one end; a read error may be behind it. The CDR3 is CASSVALPATDTQYF. The DNA for the CDR3 is TGTGCCAGCAGCGTAGCGCTGCCAGCCACAGATACGCAGTATTTT. The chain is built from TRBV7-2 and TRBJ2-3, with TRBD2 as a possible D gene (5 bases). Germline V lookup: CDR1 SGHTA, CDR2 FQGNSA. This CDR3 is built from 15 residues.

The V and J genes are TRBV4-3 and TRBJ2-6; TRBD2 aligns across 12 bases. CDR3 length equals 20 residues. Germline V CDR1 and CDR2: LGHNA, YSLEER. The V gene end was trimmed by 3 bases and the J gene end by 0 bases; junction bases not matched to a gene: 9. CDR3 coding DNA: TGCGCCAGCAGCCAGGGTTTACTAGCGGGAGGCACCTCTGGGGCCAACGTCCTGACTTTC. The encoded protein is CASSQGLLAGGTSGANVLTF.

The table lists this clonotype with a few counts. The CDR3 loop reads CASSENDRGTDTQYF. DNA of the CDR3: TGCGCCAGCAGCGAAAACGACAGGGGTACAGATACGCAGTATTTT. The genes are TRBV4-3 and TRBJ2-3; TRBD1 agrees at 8 bases. V lost 5 bases and J lost 3; bases outside the gene matches: 7. The germline CDR1 and CDR2 sequences are LGHNA and YSLEER. This CDR3 has 15 residues.

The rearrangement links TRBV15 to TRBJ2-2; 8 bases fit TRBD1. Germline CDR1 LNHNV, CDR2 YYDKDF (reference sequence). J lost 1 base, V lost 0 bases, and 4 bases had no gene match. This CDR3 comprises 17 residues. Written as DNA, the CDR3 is TGTGCCACCAGCAGAGACCCAGGGGGCCTGAACACCGGGGAGCTGTTTTTT. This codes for CATSRDPGGLNTGELFF.